A selection of T cell receptor beta chains follows, all from one sample in a study of blood T cell repertoires in COVID-19. Repertoires were generated with immunoSEQ multiplex PCR, while TCRdb's copy carries only in-frame clones and drops some. The sample holds 330,000 or so clones, roughly 87% seen once. Sequencing was carried out using peripheral blood. The receptors derive from a man in his thirties or forties with COVID-19, enrolled during active disease. Both conserved end residues are part of each CDR3. The D gene is left open where the match is weak. Clone size is not always given. Where it is, it says once, few, many or a class for expanded clones.

CDR3 protein,CDR3 DNA,V gene,clone size,J gene,D gene
CASSRGRVRETQYF,TGTGCCAGCAGCCGGGGGAGAGTAAGGGAGACCCAGTACTTC,TRBV11-2,-,TRBJ2-5,-
CASSYFGMEYGYTF,TGTGCCAGCAGTTACTTTGGTATGGAGTATGGCTACACCTTC,TRBV6-5,-,TRBJ1-2,-
CASSLVGGGRPEEQFF,TGTGCCAGCAGCTTGGTTGGGGGAGGCAGGCCTGAAGAGCAGTTCTTC,TRBV5-6,-,TRBJ2-1,-
CSVERASGVRETQYF,TGCAGCGTTGAAAGGGCCAGCGGGGTTCGGGAGACCCAGTACTTC,TRBV29-1,-,TRBJ2-5,TRBD2
CASRPDRQGAAAFF,TGTGCCAGCAGGCCGGATCGACAGGGGGCAGCCGCTTTCTTT,TRBV7-9,-,TRBJ1-1,TRBD1
CARSSRQGAGDTQYF,TGTGCCAGAAGCTCACGACAGGGGGCCGGAGATACGCAGTATTTT,TRBV7-5,-,TRBJ2-3,-
CASSARLAALHNEQFF,TGTGCCAGCAGCGCTCGACTAGCGGCCTTACACAATGAGCAGTTCTTC,TRBV9,-,TRBJ2-1,TRBD2
CASSLGRNTDTQYF,TGTGCCAGCAGCTTGGGCAGAAACACAGATACGCAGTATTTT,TRBV7-2,-,TRBJ2-3,-
CASSSFIVPGANVLTF,TGTGCCAGCAGCTCCTTCATAGTCCCTGGGGCCAACGTCCTGACTTTC,TRBV7-9,once,TRBJ2-6,-
CASSLWGTGGTGELFF,TGTGCCAGCAGTTTATGGGGGACAGGGGGCACCGGGGAGCTGTTTTTT,TRBV28,few,TRBJ2-2,TRBD1
CASSFGESNSPLHF,TGTGCCAGCAGCTTCGGTGAATCCAATTCACCCCTCCACTTT,TRBV5-6,-,TRBJ1-6,-
CASSVGGGETQYF,TGTGCCAGCAGCGTAGGAGGCGGCGAGACCCAGTACTTC,TRBV9,once,TRBJ2-5,-
CASSLIFRDRYTEAFF,TGTGCCAGCAGCTTGATTTTCCGGGACAGATACACTGAAGCTTTCTTT,TRBV5-5,-,TRBJ1-1,TRBD1
CASSISGSSYNEQFF,TGTGCCAGTAGTATCAGCGGGAGCTCCTACAATGAGCAGTTCTTC,TRBV19,-,TRBJ2-1,TRBD2
CASSNYREPYNEQFF,TGTGCCAGCAGCAATTACAGGGAACCCTACAATGAGCAGTTCTTC,TRBV6-2/TRBV6-3,-,TRBJ2-1,-
CASSIVFGTEAFF,TGTGCCAGTAGTATAGTCTTCGGCACTGAAGCTTTCTTT,TRBV19,-,TRBJ1-1,-
CASSMLAGDAEQYF,TGTGCCAGCAGCATGCTAGCGGGAGACGCCGAGCAGTACTTC,TRBV7-2,once,TRBJ2-7,TRBD2
CSASGEGALSNQPQHF,TGCAGTGCTAGTGGTGAAGGGGCCCTCAGCAATCAGCCCCAGCATTTT,TRBV20-1,-,TRBJ1-5,-
CASSYSIGDLSGNTIYF,TGTGCCAGCAGTTACTCGATCGGAGACCTTTCTGGAAACACCATATATTTT,TRBV6-2/TRBV6-3,-,TRBJ1-3,-
CASSDTPWEQFF,TGTGCCAGCAGCGACACCCCTTGGGAGCAGTTCTTC,TRBV5-4,-,TRBJ2-1,-
CASSLGEQPQHF,TGTGCCAGCAGCCTCGGAGAGCAGCCCCAGCATTTT,TRBV3-1/TRBV3-2,-,TRBJ1-5,-
CASSKGQGTGGYTF,TGCGCCAGCAGCAAGGGACAGGGGACAGGTGGCTACACCTTC,TRBV5-1,-,TRBJ1-2,TRBD1
CASSNGQGVTYEQYF,TGCGCCAGCTCAAACGGGCAGGGGGTGACCTACGAGCAGTACTTC,TRBV5-1,-,TRBJ2-7,TRBD1
CASALKQGLRIYEQYF,TGTGCCAGCGCCCTCAAACAGGGGCTTAGGATTTACGAGCAGTACTTC,TRBV11-2,-,TRBJ2-7,TRBD1
CASRARASGYRAYEQYF,TGTGCAAGTCGCGCCAGGGCTAGCGGGTACCGAGCCTACGAGCAGTACTTC,TRBV12-2,once,TRBJ2-7,-
CASSLTLGPGSTGELFF,TGTGCCAGCAGTTTAACCCTGGGCCCGGGGAGCACCGGGGAGCTGTTTTTT,TRBV28,once,TRBJ2-2,-
CASSLAGRGSGAYNEQFF,TGTGCCAGCAGCTTGGCCGGGAGGGGGAGCGGGGCCTACAATGAGCAGTTCTTC,TRBV5-8,-,TRBJ2-1,TRBD2
CASSFGPTGAEAFF,TGTGCCAGCAGCTTCGGACCCACGGGGGCTGAAGCTTTCTTT,TRBV7-2,-,TRBJ1-1,-
CASSVTGLAETQYF,TGTGCCAGCAGCGTAACAGGACTAGCTGAGACCCAGTACTTC,TRBV9,once,TRBJ2-5,TRBD2
CSAWTGTPSYEQYF,TGCAGCGCTTGGACCGGGACACCCTCCTACGAGCAGTACTTC,TRBV29-1,-,TRBJ2-7,-
CASSYSGEDYGYTF,TGTGCCAGCAGTTACTCAGGGGAGGACTATGGCTACACCTTC,TRBV6-6,-,TRBJ1-2,-